These 7 T cell receptor beta chains were sequenced from one sample in a study of blood T cell repertoires in COVID-19. TCRdb keeps only in-frame clones here, not all; method: immunoSEQ multiplex PCR. The sample carries 230,000 or so clones, 65% to 90% recorded once. Sequenced input: peripheral blood. All receptors come from a man in his forties or fifties who had recovered from COVID-19.

The chain recombines TRBV11-2 with TRBJ1-2, with no clear D. CDR3 length: 15 amino acids. In germline, CDR1 is SGHAT, CDR2 FQNNGV. Trimming stripped 1 base from V and 4 bases from J, with 13 bases between. CDR3 loop: CASSLVGGEAYGYTF. The CDR3 nucleotides are TGTGCCAGCAGCTTAGTAGGTGGGGAGGCCTATGGCTACACCTTC.

In this sample, this clone turned up a few times. The rearrangement uses TRBV7-8 and TRBJ2-1, with TRBD2 identical over 7 bases. The CDR3 sequence is 20 residues long. Germline V gene sequence: CDR1 SGHVS, CDR2 FQNEAQ. The V segment lost 5 bases and the J segment 4 bases; nucleotides outside the gene matches: 23. This CDR3 is CASSRVTGGINRILYNEQFF. CDR3 DNA sequence: TGTGCCAGCAGCCGAGTGACGGGAGGTATCAACCGAATCCTTTACAATGAGCAGTTCTTC.

This clone appeared once. The chain carries TRBV29-1 and TRBJ1-1; 8 nucleotides line up with TRBD1. This CDR3 region has 13 residues. Losses at the gene ends were 3 bases for V and 6 bases for J; bases not matched to a gene: 6. CDR1 SQVTM and CDR2 ANQGSEA come from the germline V gene. CDR3 nucleotide sequence: TGCAGCGTTGAGACAGGGGTATTCGCTGAAGCTTTCTTT. Its translation: CSVETGVFAEAFF. The entire variable domain, with the rest obtained from reference TRBV29-1 and TRBJ1-1, is as follows: SAVISQKPSRDICQRGTSLTIQCQVDSQVTMMFWYRQQPGQSLTLIATANQGSEATYESGFVIDKFPISRPNLTFSTLTVSNMSPEDSSIYLCSVETGVFAEAFFGQGTRLTVV.

The rearrangement links TRBV6-2 or TRBV6-3 to TRBJ2-1; 10 bases agree with TRBD2. The CDR3 runs 15 residues. V lost 2 bases to trimming and J lost 2 bases; unmatched junction nucleotides: 0. Germline CDR1 MNHEY, CDR2 SVGEGT. DNA for the CDR3: TGTGCCAGCAGTTACCTAGCGGGGGCCTACAATGAGCAGTTCTTC. Encoded protein: CASSYLAGAYNEQFF.

The gene calls are TRBV5-1 and TRBJ2-1; 7 bases are a match to TRBD1. The V gene's germline CDR1 is SGHRS and CDR2 YFSETQ. With 4 bases clipped from V and 7 bases from J, the junction kept 11 bases outside the gene matches. The CDR3 runs to 15 residues. The CDR3 bases are TGCGCCAGCAGCGTGACAGGGTCAACCCTGAATGAGCAGTTCTTC. It specifies CASSVTGSTLNEQFF.

The V gene is TRBV6-5, the J gene TRBJ2-1; 10 positions agree with TRBD1. Trimming removed 4 bases from V and 7 bases from J; junction bases left unmatched: 7. CDR1 is MNHEY, CDR2 SVGAGI, per germline. The CDR3 runs 15 residues. The CDR3, as DNA: TGTGCCAGCAGTTCTCCCGGGACAGGGGATAATGAGCAGTTCTTC. Translated: CASSSPGTGDNEQFF.

This sequence joins TRBV23-1 and TRBJ1-1; TRBD1 matches at 8 bases. TRBV23-1 is labeled an ORF, and its function is uncertain. This CDR3 has 16 residues. The junction had 7 bases not matched to a gene; V was cut back by 0 bases and J by 4 bases. CDR3 in DNA: TGCGCCAGCAGTCAATCAGGCAGGACAGGGTTCACTGAAGCTTTCTTT. It encodes CASSQSGRTGFTEAFF.